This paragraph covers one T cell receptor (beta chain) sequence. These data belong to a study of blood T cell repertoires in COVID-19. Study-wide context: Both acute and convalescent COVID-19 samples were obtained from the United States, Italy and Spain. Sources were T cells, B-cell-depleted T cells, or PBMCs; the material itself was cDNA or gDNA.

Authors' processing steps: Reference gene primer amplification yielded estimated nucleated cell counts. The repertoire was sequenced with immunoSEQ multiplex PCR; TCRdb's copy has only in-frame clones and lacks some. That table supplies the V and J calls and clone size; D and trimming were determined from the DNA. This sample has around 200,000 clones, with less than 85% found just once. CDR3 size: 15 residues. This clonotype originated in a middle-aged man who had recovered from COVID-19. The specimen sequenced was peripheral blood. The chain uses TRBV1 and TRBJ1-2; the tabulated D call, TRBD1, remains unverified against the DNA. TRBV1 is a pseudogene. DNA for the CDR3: TGCACCAGCAGCCAAGCGACAGGACCGGGCTATGGCTACACCTTC. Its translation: CTSSQATGPGYGYTF.